This entry lists 25 T cell receptor beta chains sequenced from one sample in a study of shared clonotypes between healthy human individuals. Clones were sequenced by immunoSEQ multiplex PCR, and TCRdb holds only the in-frame ones, with some missing. The top ten hold approximately 0.95% of the sample, which has some 1.1 million clones, approximately 80% seen once. Sequencing was done on a sample of memory CD4+ T cells from PBMCs. As to subset: CD45RA-negative fraction. All receptors derive from a man between 18 and 29 years old in good health. Some clones in this sample may be carry-over from other donors' samples.

This chain links TRBV7-9 with TRBJ2-5, with D uncertain. Trimming cost V 5 bases and J 5 bases, with 15 bases left between them. The CDR3 is made up of 14 amino acids. Per germline, CDR1 SEHNR and CDR2 FQNEAQ (reference sequence). The CDR3 DNA sequence: TGTGCCAGCAGCCCGCCGGGTGGGATCGAGACCCAGTACTTC. Protein sequence: CASSPPGGIETQYF.

This clone turned up a few times. This chain connects TRBV7-9 to TRBJ2-1; 9 bases are shared with TRBD2. The junction had 7 bases not matched to a gene; V was cut back by 0 bases and J by 7 bases. The CDR3 loop spans 16 amino acids. Germline V gene lookup returns CDR1 SEHNR and CDR2 FQNEAQ (reference sequence). The CDR3 here is CASSLAYRGRVNEQFF. In DNA form, the CDR3 reads TGTGCCAGCAGCTTAGCATACCGCGGGAGGGTGAATGAGCAGTTCTTC.

Notes on this clone: A far larger clone is only one base removed, so a read error is likely. V gene TRBV7-9 combines with J gene TRBJ2-5, with 8 bases lining up with TRBD1. The end of the DNA is better explained by TRBJ2-7, so the J call may be wrong. The germline gives CDR1 SEHNR, CDR2 FQNEAQ (reference sequence). The CDR3 is 19 amino acids. The CDR3 DNA sequence: TGTGCCAGCAGCTTAGCGGTGAGAACAGGGGGACTGGGGTCCTGCGAGCAGTACTTC. It codes for CASSLAVRTGGLGSCEQYF.

This chain connects TRBV4-2 to TRBJ2-6; D is uncertain. From germline, CDR1 is LGHNA and CDR2 YNFKEQ. The CDR3 extends over 15 amino acids. V lost 6 bases, J lost 1 base, and 10 bases lay in between. The CDR3 here is CASSDQNSGANVLTF. CDR3 in DNA: TGTGCCAGCAGTGACCAAAATTCTGGGGCCAACGTCCTGACTTTC.

In regard to this clone: One base away lies a much larger clone, so this may be a sequencing read error. The sample holds other DNA sequences that translate to the same CDR3. This chain joins TRBV13 and TRBJ1-2; the D is unclear. Germline loops: CDR1 PRHDT, CDR2 FYEKMQ (reference sequence). The V end was cut by 0 bases, the J end by 1 base, with 3 bases between. This CDR3 is 13 amino acids long. CDR3 amino acids: CASSLGGNYGYTF. The CDR3 nucleotides read TGTGCCAGCAGCTTAGGGGGTAACTATGGCTACACCTTC.

This chain connects TRBV11-3 to TRBJ2-7, with 7 nucleotides matching TRBD2. This CDR3 has 14 residues. Trimming took 2 bases from V and 2 from J; bases not matched to a gene: 3. CDR1 SGHNT and CDR2 YENEEA come from the germline V gene. The CDR3 DNA is TGTGCCAGCAGCTTAACAGGACTAGCCTACGAGCAGTACTTC. This translates into CASSLTGLAYEQYF.

The genes are TRBV28 and TRBJ1-5; TRBD1 matches at 8 bases. CDR1 is MDHEN and CDR2 is SYDVKM in the germline V gene. Trimming removed 8 bases from V and 1 base from J; junction bases left unmatched: 10. The CDR3 consists of 16 residues. CDR3 sequence: CASPRQGPTSNQPQHF. As DNA, the CDR3 is TGTGCCAGCCCTCGACAGGGGCCTACGAGCAATCAGCCCCAGCATTTT.

The chain has TRBV27 and TRBJ2-6; 11 bases align to TRBD1. CDR1 and CDR2 (germline): MNHEY, SMNVEV (reference sequence). Trimming cost V 5 bases and J 1 base; bases outside gene matches: 4. This CDR3 comprises 17 residues. CDR3 DNA sequence: TGTGCCAGCAGTCCCGGGACAGGGGGTTCTGGGGCCAACGTCCTGACTTTC. Protein sequence: CASSPGTGGSGANVLTF. Based on the CDR3 plus reference TRBV27 and TRBJ2-6, the full variable domain is EAQVTQNPRYLITVTGKKLTVTCSQNMNHEYMSWYRQDPGLGLRQIYYSMNVEVTDKGDVPEGYKVSRKEKRNFPLILESPSPNQTSLYFCASSPGTGGSGANVLTFGAGSRLTVL.

CDR3 sequence (DNA): TGTGCCTCCGGGACTAGCGGGACCGAGCAGTACTTC. It is translated as CASGTSGTEQYF. This chain uses TRBV6-5 with TRBJ2-7; TRBD2 aligns across 13 bases. Germline lookup yields CDR1 MNHEY and CDR2 SVGAGI. This CDR3 is 12 amino acids long. The ends lost 11 bases at V and 6 bases at J; junction bases unmatched: 4.

This chain uses TRBV20-1 with TRBJ2-7; D is undetermined. V lost 4 bases, J lost 3 bases, and 7 bases lay in between. The CDR3 spans 11 residues. Looked up from germline, CDR1 is DFQATT and CDR2 is SNEGSKA (reference sequence). The DNA for the CDR3 is TGCAGTGCTACTAGGTACTACGAGCAGTACTTC. This sequence encodes CSATRYYEQYF.

The chain employs TRBV7-2 and TRBJ2-7; D is possibly TRBD2 (5 bases). Looked up from germline, CDR1 is SGHTA and CDR2 is FQGNSA. The CDR3 spans 13 residues. Trimming took off 2 bases at V and 4 bases at J, with 9 bases between the two ends. The CDR3 DNA reads TGTGCCAGCAGCTTATCGAGCGGTTACGAGCAGTACTTC. Amino acid sequence: CASSLSSGYEQYF.

The chain has TRBV7-9 and TRBJ1-1, with D uncertain. The ends were cut back, 1 base at V and 4 bases at J, with 7 bases in the middle. Germline V gene sequence: CDR1 SEHNR, CDR2 FQNEAQ (reference sequence). CDR3 length equals 13 residues. CDR3 sequence reads: CASSLGSPTEAFF. In DNA form, the CDR3 reads TGTGCCAGCAGCTTAGGTAGCCCCACTGAAGCTTTCTTT.

The chain carries TRBV5-1 and TRBJ1-2; D remains unclear. The V gene lost 8 bases and the J gene lost 4 bases, with 24 bases spanning the gap. The CDR3 length is 16 residues. The V gene's germline CDR1 is SGHRS and CDR2 YFSETQ. The CDR3 loop reads CASTRSPGALSYGYTF. In nucleotides, the CDR3 is TGCGCCAGTACGAGGAGCCCGGGAGCTTTAAGCTATGGCTACACCTTC.

The chain uses TRBV19 and TRBJ2-1, with TRBD2 identical over 11 bases. The trim removed 6 bases at V and 4 bases at J, leaving 5 bases unmatched. CDR3 size: 15 residues. CDR1 and CDR2 (germline): LNHDA, SQIVND (reference sequence). CDR3 sequence (DNA): TGTGCCAGTAGGGCTAGCGGGAGGATGTACAATGAGCAGTTCTTC. This codes for CASRASGRMYNEQFF.

The rearrangement links TRBV29-1 to TRBJ2-5; 8 positions match TRBD1. After removal of 5 bases from V and 5 bases from J, the junction contained 4 bases not matched to a gene. Per the germline V gene, CDR1 is SQVTM and CDR2 is ANQGSEA. This CDR3 is 12 amino acids long. The CDR3 reads CSVTDRGETQYF. The CDR3 nucleotides are TGCAGCGTTACCGACAGGGGTGAGACCCAGTACTTC. Looking up the rest from reference TRBV29-1 and TRBJ2-5 gives the full variable domain: SAVISQKPSRDICQRGTSLTIQCQVDSQVTMMFWYRQQPGQSLTLIATANQGSEATYESGFVIDKFPISRPNLTFSTLTVSNMSPEDSSIYLCSVTDRGETQYFGPGTRLLVL.

The rearrangement joins TRBV5-1 to TRBJ1-2; TRBD1 is a possible D gene (5 bases). This CDR3 is 14 amino acids long. Germline V gene lookup returns CDR1 SGHRS and CDR2 YFSETQ. V was clipped by 4 bases and J by 8 bases, with 18 bases between them. CDR3 residues: CASSAGTLVWGYTF. In nucleotides, the CDR3 is TGCGCCAGCAGCGCTGGGACCTTGGTCTGGGGCTACACCTTC.

This chain uses TRBV5-6 with TRBJ1-2; D is undetermined. There are 15 residues in the CDR3. Trimming removed 3 bases at V and 3 bases at J, with 15 bases between. Germline-derived CDR1 and CDR2 are SGHDT and YYEEEE. CDR3 sequence reads: CASSSLDRRDYGYTF. In nucleotides, the CDR3 is TGTGCCAGCAGCTCATTGGATCGACGAGACTATGGCTACACCTTC.

The V gene is TRBV29-1, the J gene TRBJ2-7; 10 bases map to TRBD2. Germline values: CDR1 SQVTM, CDR2 ANQGSEA. J was trimmed by 1 base and V by 7 bases; bases with no gene match: 4. This CDR3 region has 13 residues. CDR3 coding DNA: TGCAGCGCGGGGACTAGCGCTTCCTACGAGCAGTACTTC. Protein product: CSAGTSASYEQYF.

The chain couples TRBV7-2 to TRBJ2-7; TRBD2 matches 8 bases. CDR3 length equals 15 residues. V trimming: 10 bases; J trimming: 2 bases; junction bases outside the gene matches: 13. Germline-derived CDR1 and CDR2 are SGHTA and FQGNSA. Written as DNA, the CDR3 is TGTGCCACCAAAAAAGGTTCGGGAGGGACCTACGAGCAGTACTTC. It translates to CATKKGSGGTYEQYF.

This chain links TRBV2 with TRBJ2-2; unclear D gene. V was pared by 5 bases and J by 3 bases, with 16 bases between. CDR3 length: 16 amino acids. CDR1 SNHLY and CDR2 FYNNEI come from the germline V gene. In nucleotides, the CDR3 is TGTGCCAGCAGTTATCGGGCATATGGGGACACCGGGGAGCTGTTTTTT. This translates into CASSYRAYGDTGELFF.

The chain carries TRBV29-1 and TRBJ1-5; D possibly corresponds to TRBD1 (5 bases). Germline V gene lookup returns CDR1 SQVTM and CDR2 ANQGSEA. The CDR3 extends over 14 amino acids. The V gene lost 6 bases and the J gene lost 5 bases, with 17 bases spanning the gap. CDR3 amino acids: CSVGDGGGDQPQHF. In DNA, the CDR3 is TGCAGCGTCGGTGACGGGGGAGGAGATCAGCCCCAGCATTTT.

The V gene is TRBV7-2, the J gene TRBJ1-3; TRBD1 matches at 7 bases. Germline V gives CDR1 SGHTA, CDR2 FQGNSA. V was clipped by 3 bases and J by 4 bases; unmatched bases: 6. This CDR3 is built from 15 residues. In nucleotides, the CDR3 is TGTGCCAGCAGCTTGAACAGGGGAGCCGGAAACACCATATATTTT. Translating it yields CASSLNRGAGNTIYF.

The chain has TRBV28 and TRBJ1-2; no clear D gene. V gave up 3 bases and J gave up 6 bases, with 11 bases separating them. CDR1 is MDHEN, CDR2 SYDVKM, per germline. The CDR3 contains 13 residues. CDR3 amino acids: CASSLEGPDGYTF. The DNA for the CDR3 is TGTGCCAGCAGTTTGGAGGGTCCTGATGGCTACACCTTC.

This clone showed up many times. The chain has TRBV9 and TRBJ1-1, with TRBD1 identical over 7 bases. CDR1 and CDR2 from the germline V gene are SGDLS and YYNGEE. This CDR3 has 13 amino acids. The J segment lost 4 bases and the V segment lost 2 bases, leaving 2 bases of the junction unmatched. The CDR3 nucleotides are TGTGCCAGCAGCGTTTCAGGGGGCACTGAAGCTTTCTTT. Translation: CASSVSGGTEAFF.

The rearrangement uses TRBV7-3 and TRBJ2-2; TRBD2 agrees at 12 bases. CDR1 is SGHTA and CDR2 is FQGTGA in the germline V gene. V was pared by 5 bases and J by 2 bases, with 9 bases of the junction left unmatched. The length of the CDR3 is 18 residues. The CDR3 reads CASSPGLAGWINTGELFF. Written as DNA, the CDR3 is TGTGCCAGCAGCCCCGGACTAGCGGGATGGATTAACACCGGGGAGCTGTTTTTT.